The 18 T cell receptor beta chains below were found in one sample sequenced in a study of blood T cell repertoires in COVID-19. Method: immunoSEQ multiplex PCR; TCRdb's copy keeps in-frame clones and lacks some. The sample has 200,000 or so clones, approximately 80% seen once; the top ten hold around 6.9%. Source material: peripheral blood. These receptor sequences come from a human donor with acute or convalescent COVID-19. The donor label of this sample is uncertain.

The J gene is TRBJ1-1, the V gene TRBV2; TRBD1 is a possible D gene (6 bases). Germline V gene sequence: CDR1 SNHLY, CDR2 FYNNEI. There are 13 residues in the CDR3. Trimming took 7 bases from V and 3 from J, leaving 12 bases between them. CDR3 nucleotides: TGTGCCAGCATGGGGGACATGGACACTGAAGCTTTCTTT. It encodes CASMGDMDTEAFF.

The chain combines TRBV10-3 with TRBJ2-3, with D unclear. This CDR3 region has 11 residues. Looked up from germline, CDR1 is ENHRY and CDR2 is SYGVKD. The CDR3 DNA reads as TGTGCGAGCGCGGTCACAGATACGCAGTATTTT. This gives the protein CASAVTDTQYF.

The gene calls are TRBV6-5 and TRBJ2-2; TRBD2 might be the D (6 bases). Germline values: CDR1 MNHEY, CDR2 SVGAGI. V lost 8 bases and J lost 4, with 11 bases in between. This CDR3 has 13 residues. The CDR3 nucleotides are TGTGCCAGCCGGGACTTAAGCACCGGGGAGCTGTTTTTT. Amino acid sequence: CASRDLSTGELFF.

The V and J genes are TRBV3-1 (or the pseudogene TRBV3-2) and TRBJ1-2, with 7 positions matching TRBD1. Germline V CDR1 and CDR2: LGHDT, YNNKEL (reference sequence). V was clipped by 1 base and J by 3 bases; unmatched bases: 8. This CDR3 has 16 residues. The CDR3 DNA follows: TGTGCCAGCAGCCAAGGGTATGGGACAGAAGACTATGGCTACACCTTC. Its protein product is CASSQGYGTEDYGYTF.

This clone appeared many times. The chain employs TRBV27 and TRBJ2-2; no firm D call. V lost 2 bases and J 4 bases, leaving 5 bases between the germline ends. The length of the CDR3 is 13 residues. Per the germline V gene, CDR1 is MNHEY and CDR2 is SMNVEV (reference sequence). The CDR3 DNA follows: TGTGCCAGCAGTTTACAGCGCACCGGGGAGCTGTTTTTT. Its protein is CASSLQRTGELFF.

The J gene is TRBJ2-4, the V gene TRBV27; 9 positions match TRBD2. Trimming removed 4 bases from V and 9 bases from J; junction bases left unmatched: 4. The CDR3 sequence is 13 residues long. Germline CDR1 and CDR2: MNHEY and SMNVEV (reference sequence). The CDR3 spells CASSYLAGTIQYF. The CDR3 DNA is TGTGCCAGCAGTTACCTAGCGGGGACCATTCAGTACTTC.

CDR3 nucleotides: TGTGCCAGCAGCCCCGACACAGTACGCAGGGGGGCTTTCTTT. It codes for CASSPDTVRRGAFF. The chain recombines TRBV11-2 with TRBJ1-1; 7 positions agree with TRBD1. V shed 5 bases, J shed 11 bases, and the junction held 14 bases outside the gene matches. The CDR3 runs to 14 residues. Looked up from germline, CDR1 is SGHAT and CDR2 is FQNNGV.

The chain carries TRBV7-6 and TRBJ2-7; TRBD1 might be the D (6 bases). The CDR3 runs 16 residues. The germline V gene encodes CDR1 SGHVS and CDR2 FNYEAQ. The ends were cut back, 5 bases at V and 2 bases at J, with 19 bases in the middle. This chain's CDR3 is CASSPGAAEWPYEQYF. In nucleotides, the CDR3 is TGTGCCAGCAGCCCAGGGGCGGCGGAGTGGCCCTACGAGCAGTACTTC.

This clone was seen once. This chain joins TRBV3-1 (or the pseudogene TRBV3-2) and TRBJ2-1; 16 bases agree with TRBD2. The germline CDR1 and CDR2 sequences are LGHDT and YNNKEL (reference sequence). The V gene end was trimmed by 4 bases and the J gene end by 0 bases; junction bases not matched to a gene: 9. The CDR3 loop spans 20 amino acids. Written as DNA, the CDR3 is TGTGCCAGCAGCCGACAGAGGGGACTAGCGGGAGGGAGCTCCTACAATGAGCAGTTCTTC. Its translation is CASSRQRGLAGGSSYNEQFF.

The CDR3 loop is CASSPTGPNTEAFF. CDR3 DNA: TGCGCCAGCAGCCCGACAGGACCGAACACTGAAGCTTTCTTT. This rearrangement joins TRBV4-1 to TRBJ1-1; possible D gene TRBD1, 6 bases. Looked up from germline, CDR1 is MGHRA and CDR2 is YSYEKL. Trimming left V 4 bases short and J 1 base short, with 10 bases between. This CDR3 is built from 14 residues.

The V call is TRBV10-3, the J call TRBJ1-2; the match to TRBD1 covers 7 bases. Germline V gene lookup returns CDR1 ENHRY and CDR2 SYGVKD. The length of the CDR3 is 14 residues. V lost 6 bases and J lost 3; bases outside the gene matches: 7. CDR3 DNA sequence: TGTGCCATCAGGAAGACAGGGACGGACTATGGCTACACCTTC. This sequence encodes CAIRKTGTDYGYTF.

This rearrangement joins TRBV5-8 to TRBJ2-3, with 11 bases fitting TRBD2. Germline V lookup: CDR1 SGHTS, CDR2 YDEGEE. V shed 4 bases and J 4 bases; nucleotides not matched to a gene: 11. The CDR3 spans 17 residues. CDR3 sequence: CASSLVAGGRQADTQYF. CDR3 sequence (DNA): TGTGCCAGCAGCCTGGTAGCGGGAGGGAGGCAAGCAGATACGCAGTATTTT.

The genes are TRBV10-3 and TRBJ2-7, with TRBD1 as a possible D gene (5 bases). The CDR3 contains 15 residues. Trimming removed 11 bases from V and 5 bases from J, with 25 bases in between. CDR1 is ENHRY and CDR2 is SYGVKD in the germline V gene. CDR3 sequence: CAVGSFGQGLDEQYF. The DNA of the CDR3 is TGTGCCGTCGGGTCGTTCGGGCAGGGCCTCGACGAGCAGTACTTC.

Remarks on this clone: This specimen includes other DNA sequences encoding the same CDR3. V usage is TRBV7-2 and J usage is TRBJ2-7; 8 bases line up with TRBD1. Trimming cost V 5 bases and J 3 bases; bases outside gene matches: 9. CDR3 length: 15 amino acids. Germline CDR1 and CDR2: SGHTA and FQGNSA. The CDR3 sequence is CASSPLGTGGYEQYF. The CDR3 nucleotides read TGTGCCAGCAGCCCCCTCGGCACAGGGGGCTACGAGCAGTACTTC.

V is TRBV7-2 and J is TRBJ2-7; maybe TRBD1 (5 bases). V was clipped by 1 base and J by 6 bases, with 13 bases between them. This CDR3 has 14 amino acids. In germline, CDR1 is SGHTA, CDR2 FQGNSA. The CDR3 DNA reads TGTGCCAGCAGCTTAGAGGGCAGGGTTTCCGAGCAGTACTTC. Its protein is CASSLEGRVSEQYF.

The chain joins TRBV11-2 to TRBJ2-5; 8 bases fit TRBD2. Germline assignment: CDR1 SGHAT and CDR2 FQNNGV. The CDR3 totals 11 residues. The V and J ends lost 8 bases and 6 bases, in that order; junction bases with no gene match: 2. The CDR3 coding sequence is TGTGCCAGCCGGGGGGGGAAGACCCAGTACTTC. Translation gives CASRGGKTQYF.

The chain joins TRBV29-1 to TRBJ1-4; the D gene is possibly TRBD1 (5 bases). Germline V gene lookup returns CDR1 SQVTM and CDR2 ANQGSEA. V shed 5 bases and J shed 5 bases, with 9 bases lying between them. The CDR3 contains 12 residues. The CDR3 here is CSVTGLNEKLFF. CDR3 coding DNA: TGCAGCGTTACAGGATTGAATGAAAAACTGTTTTTT. Together with reference TRBV29-1 and TRBJ1-4, the CDR3 gives the full variable domain: SAVISQKPSRDICQRGTSLTIQCQVDSQVTMMFWYRQQPGQSLTLIATANQGSEATYESGFVIDKFPISRPNLTFSTLTVSNMSPEDSSIYLCSVTGLNEKLFFGSGTQLSVL.

This clone was observed a handful of times. The J gene is TRBJ2-7, the V gene TRBV7-2; 8 positions match TRBD1. The ends lost 4 bases at V and 13 bases at J; junction bases unmatched: 9. The CDR3 sequence is 12 residues long. Germline lookup yields CDR1 SGHTA and CDR2 FQGNSA. The CDR3 here is CASSSLGQGLYF. In nucleotides, the CDR3 is TGTGCCAGCAGCTCCCTCGGACAGGGTTTATACTTC.